This T cell receptor (beta chain) was captured by sequencing in a study of cytomegalovirus exposure and HLA in healthy donors. With V trimmed by 4 bases and J by 1 base, 0 bases remained unmatched. CDR3 length equals 13 residues. Germline V gene data show CDR1 as SQVTM and CDR2 as ANQGSEA. Turning to this clone: What it recognizes is unknown.

Study-wide results and caveats: Reported performance of the classifier showed diagnosis of cytomegalovirus status with high specificity and sensitivity.

TCRdb's copy holds only in-frame clones and misses some; the assay was immunoSEQ multiplex PCR. The sample has some 140,000 clones; 85% to 90% are singletons. The source material was PBMCs. The sequence derives from a human donor in good health. The V gene is TRBV29-1, the J gene TRBJ2-3, with 9 bases identical to TRBD2. CDR3 bases: TGCAGCGTTGGGACTAGCGGCACAGATACGCAGTATTTT. Its protein product is CSVGTSGTDTQYF.